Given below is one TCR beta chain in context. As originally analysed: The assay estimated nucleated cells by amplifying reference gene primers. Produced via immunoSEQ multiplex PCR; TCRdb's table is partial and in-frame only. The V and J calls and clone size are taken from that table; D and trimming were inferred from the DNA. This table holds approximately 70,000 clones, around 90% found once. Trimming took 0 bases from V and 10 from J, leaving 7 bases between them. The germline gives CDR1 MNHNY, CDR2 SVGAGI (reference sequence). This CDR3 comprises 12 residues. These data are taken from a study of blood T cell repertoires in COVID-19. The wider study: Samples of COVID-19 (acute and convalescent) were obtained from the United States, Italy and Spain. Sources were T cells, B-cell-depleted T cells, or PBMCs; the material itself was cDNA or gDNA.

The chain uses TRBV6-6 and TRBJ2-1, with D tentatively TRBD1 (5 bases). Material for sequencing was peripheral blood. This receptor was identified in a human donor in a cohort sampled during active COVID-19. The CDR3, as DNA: TGTGCCAGCAGTTACTCGTACAGGGAGCAGTTCTTC. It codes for CASSYSYREQFF.